This T cell receptor (beta chain) is from a study of T cell responses to AZD1222 COVID-19 vaccine. Study results and caveats: Unmutated variant regions are reportedly targeted by nearly half of spike-specific TCRs.

Remarks on this clone: Its antigen remains unidentified.

Sequenced by immunoSEQ multiplex PCR; TCRdb stores in-frame clones only, minus some. The sample includes 110,000 to 150,000 clones, around 93% of them seen just once. The CDR3 length is 15 residues. V dropped 5 bases and J dropped 3; count of bases not matched to a gene: 5. In germline, CDR1 is SGHVS, CDR2 FQNEAQ. The source of this sequence is an adult who received the AZD1222 COVID-19 vaccine. This chain connects TRBV7-8 to TRBJ2-2, with 8 bases fitting TRBD1. Sample: peripheral blood, taken 28 days after the second AZD1222 dose. Written as DNA, the CDR3 is TGTGCCAGCAGCCATAGACAGGGGTACACCGGGGAGCTGTTTTTT. It specifies CASSHRQGYTGELFF.